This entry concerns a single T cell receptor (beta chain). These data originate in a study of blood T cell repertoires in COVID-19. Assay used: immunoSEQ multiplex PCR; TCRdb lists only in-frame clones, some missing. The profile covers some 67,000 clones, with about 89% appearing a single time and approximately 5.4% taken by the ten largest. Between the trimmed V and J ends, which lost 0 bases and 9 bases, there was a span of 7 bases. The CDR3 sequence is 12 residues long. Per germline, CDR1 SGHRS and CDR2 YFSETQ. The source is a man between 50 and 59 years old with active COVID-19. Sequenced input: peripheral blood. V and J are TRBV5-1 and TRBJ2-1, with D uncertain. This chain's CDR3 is CASSLGASEQFF. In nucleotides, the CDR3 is TGCGCCAGCAGCTTGGGAGCGAGTGAGCAGTTCTTC.